Listed below are T cell receptor beta chains from one sample, sequenced in a study of T-cell memory formation after mild COVID-19. TCRdb reprocessed the 5' RACE reads with MiXCR, giving one entry per CDR3 protein. The data contain some 300,000 distinct CDR3 sequences, 20% to 25% of them singletons. Source material: PBMCs or a T cell subset sorted from them (not recorded which). All receptors come from a man aged 18 to 30 who had mild COVID-19 (a few samples of this study predate the infection). Cell type and time point are not known. Both conserved end residues are part of each CDR3. A D gene is named only where the DNA matches it firmly. A row's size may be missing; if present it is once, few, many or a size class.

d_call clone_size j_call v_call cdr3_aa cdr3_nt
TRBD2 - TRBJ2-3 TRBV7-2 CASSFSTSGGYWSTDTQYF TGTGCCAGCAGCTTCTCGACTAGCGGGGGGTATTGGAGCACAGATACGCAGTATTTT
- - TRBJ2-2 TRBV4-2 CASSQARVYGELFF TGTGCCAGCAGCCAAGCGCGGGTTTACGGGGAGCTGTTTTTT
TRBD1 - TRBJ1-2 TRBV20-1 CSAGTGRDYTF TGCAGTGCTGGGACAGGGAGGGACTACACCTTC
- few TRBJ2-2 TRBV5-1 CASSRNPTVTNTGELFF TGCGCCAGCAGCCGAAACCCGACAGTTACGAACACCGGGGAGCTGTTTTTT
- - TRBJ2-3 TRBV20-1 CSARPRGLHTQYF TGCAGTGCGAGACCTCGGGGTCTTCATACGCAGTATTTT
TRBD1 many TRBJ2-2 TRBV2 CASSRQGPRVGELFF TGTGCCAGTTCGCGACAGGGGCCAAGGGTCGGGGAGCTGTTTTTT
- few TRBJ2-7 TRBV6-5 CASSYLSGYEQYF TGTGCCAGCAGTTACTTGTCGGGGTACGAGCAGTACTTC
- few TRBJ2-4 TRBV11-2 CASSGSLAKNIQYF TGTGCCAGCAGCGGTAGTCTAGCCAAAAACATTCAGTACTTC
TRBD1 many TRBJ1-4 TRBV4-2 CASSQDPGTGNEKLFF TGTGCCAGCAGCCAAGATCCAGGGACAGGGAATGAAAAACTGTTTTTT
- few TRBJ2-4 TRBV11-2 CASSGGLLAKNIQYF TGTGCCAGCAGCGGAGGGCTTCTAGCCAAAAACATTCAGTACTTC
TRBD1 few TRBJ1-6 TRBV7-2 CASSQRQGAYSPLHF TGTGCCAGCAGCCAGAGACAGGGGGCATATTCACCCCTCCACTTT
TRBD2 few TRBJ2-2 TRBV4-3 CASSQVAGAANTGELFF TGCGCCAGCAGCCAAGTGGCGGGAGCAGCGAACACCGGGGAGCTGTTTTTT
- - TRBJ1-6 TRBV20-1 CSAKRGGESYNSPLHF TGCAGTGCTAAGCGTGGTGGGGAGTCCTATAATTCACCCCTCCACTTT
- - TRBJ2-6 TRBV11-2 CASRLPGRLTSGANVLTF TGTGCCAGCAGATTACCTGGTCGTCTTACCTCTGGGGCCAACGTCCTGACTTTC
TRBD1 few TRBJ2-7 TRBV7-9 CASSPWTGSDEQYF TGTGCCAGCAGCCCCTGGACAGGGTCCGACGAGCAGTACTTC
- few TRBJ2-1 TRBV15 CATSRDFWYNEQFF TGTGCCACCAGCAGAGATTTTTGGTACAATGAGCAGTTCTTC
TRBD2 - TRBJ2-3 TRBV6-5 CATERLAGGVTETQYF TGTGCCACCGAGAGACTAGCGGGGGGGGTTACGGAGACGCAGTATTTT
- - TRBJ1-4 TRBV5-1 CASSLGGTRTEKLFF TGCGCCAGCAGCTTGGGGGGGACTCGAACAGAAAAACTGTTTTTT
- - TRBJ2-5 TRBV21-1 CASSKHSGGSQETQYF TGTGCCAGCAGCAAACATAGCGGGGGGTCCCAAGAGACCCAGTACTTC
- - TRBJ2-3 TRBV19 CASRGGPGDTQYF TGTGCCAGTCGAGGGGGGCCGGGAGATACGCAGTATTTT
- few TRBJ2-5 TRBV7-2 CASSLARAGMGRETQYF TGTGCCAGCAGCTTAGCGAGGGCAGGCATGGGCAGGGAGACCCAGTACTTC
TRBD1 - TRBJ1-2 TRBV2 CASSRDRIDGYTF TGTGCCAGCAGTAGGGACAGGATTGACGGCTACACCTTC
TRBD2 - TRBJ2-7 TRBV4-1 CASSQWEGMPAYEQYF TGCGCCAGCAGCCAATGGGAGGGGATGCCGGCGTACGAGCAGTACTTC
- - TRBJ1-3 TRBV29-1 CSVAGTFNSGNTIYF TGCAGCGTTGCGGGGACCTTCAACTCTGGAAACACCATATATTTT
- - TRBJ2-3 TRBV7-2 CASSRPKGGSTDTQYF TGTGCCAGCAGCAGACCAAAGGGGGGGTCCACAGATACGCAGTATTTT
TRBD1 few TRBJ1-5 TRBV29-1 CSASQGDLDQPQHF TGCAGCGCCTCACAGGGGGACCTAGATCAGCCCCAGCATTTT
- many TRBJ1-1 TRBV7-7 CASSLTENTEAFF TGTGCCAGCAGCTTGACAGAGAACACTGAAGCTTTCTTT
TRBD1 few TRBJ2-7 TRBV6-1 CASSIGTGWTYEQYF TGTGCCAGCAGTATAGGGACAGGCTGGACCTACGAGCAGTACTTC
- - TRBJ2-1 TRBV27 CASSWMSSYNEQFF TGTGCCAGCAGTTGGATGAGCTCCTACAATGAGCAGTTCTTC
TRBD2 few TRBJ2-1 TRBV20-1 CSARDEAGHSYNEQFF TGCAGTGCTAGAGATGAAGCGGGGCACTCTTACAATGAGCAGTTCTTC
- few TRBJ1-5 TRBV5-6 CASRPLGPQHF TGTGCCAGCAGACCCCTAGGCCCCCAGCATTTT
- few TRBJ1-1 TRBV6-5 CASSSEVRRDEAFF TGTGCCAGCAGCTCGGAAGTACGGAGAGATGAAGCTTTCTTT
- few TRBJ1-4 TRBV7-8 CASSPGVGWEKLFF TGTGCCAGCAGCCCAGGGGTCGGTTGGGAAAAACTGTTTTTT
- many TRBJ2-5 TRBV12-3/TRBV12-4 CASKFSGGSETQYF TGTGCCAGCAAATTTTCTGGGGGTTCGGAGACCCAGTACTTC
TRBD1 - TRBJ1-1 TRBV6-6 CASSPEGGWNTEAFF TGTGCCAGCAGCCCTGAAGGGGGCTGGAACACTGAAGCTTTCTTT
- few TRBJ2-1 TRBV10-3 CAISDTGEPYNEQFF TGTGCCATCAGTGATACCGGGGAGCCCTACAATGAGCAGTTCTTC
TRBD2 few TRBJ2-3 TRBV20-1 CSASELAGASSTDTQYF TGCAGTGCTAGTGAATTAGCGGGGGCTTCTAGCACAGATACGCAGTATTTT
- - TRBJ2-2 TRBV7-2 CASSLGILTGELFF TGTGCCAGCAGCTTAGGGATTTTAACCGGGGAGCTGTTTTTT
- - TRBJ2-2 TRBV28 CASSLVNSAGLFF TGTGCCAGCAGTTTGGTTAACTCCGCCGGGCTGTTTTTT
- - TRBJ1-6 TRBV6-5 CASRPGGIRDSPLHF TGTGCCAGCAGACCCGGGGGGATCCGGGATTCACCCCTCCACTTT
TRBD1 - TRBJ1-3 TRBV11-2 CASSIHRDSLGNTIYF TGTGCCAGCAGCATTCACCGGGACAGCCTTGGAAACACCATATATTTT
- - TRBJ1-5 TRBV7-6 CASSLGGGGINQPQHF TGTGCCAGCAGCTTAGGGGGCGGAGGGATCAATCAGCCCCAGCATTTT
- few TRBJ1-2 TRBV7-9 CATSRSVGAPHDYGYTF TGTGCCACCTCGCGTTCGGTCGGGGCCCCCCATGACTATGGCTACACCTTC
- few TRBJ1-2 TRBV20-1 CSARRDTYYGYTF TGCAGTGCCCGCCGGGACACATACTATGGCTACACCTTC
- - TRBJ2-1 TRBV2 CASKGVNEQFF TGTGCCAGCAAGGGAGTGAATGAGCAGTTCTTC
TRBD1 - TRBJ1-6 TRBV6-1 CASEGRTGSSPLHF TGTGCCAGCGAAGGCAGGACAGGGAGTTCACCCCTCCACTTT